The 16 T cell receptor beta chains in this list originate from one sample, sequenced in a study of graft-versus-host responses after intestinal transplantation. These receptors' targets are unknown. Measured with immunoSEQ multiplex PCR; TCRdb has only the in-frame clones, and not every one. The sample consists of about 120,000 clones, roughly 95% of them appearing once. The sequencing used unstimulated CD8+ T cells sorted from spleen or lymph node cells, collected before intestinal transplant. The receptors stem from a human donor who received an intestinal transplant.

The gene calls are TRBV7-9 and TRBJ2-1, with D perhaps assigned TRBD1 or TRBD2 (5 bases each). The V end was cut by 5 bases, the J end by 5 bases, with 19 bases between. The CDR3 spans 16 residues. In germline, CDR1 is SEHNR, CDR2 FQNEAQ (reference sequence). The CDR3 spells CASSLGAASPDNEQFF. In DNA, the CDR3 is TGTGCCAGCAGCCTAGGGGCGGCTAGCCCTGACAATGAGCAGTTCTTC.

J is TRBJ1-1 and V is TRBV10-3, with a tentative D call TRBD1 (6 bases). This CDR3 has 13 residues. The V end lost 7 bases, the J end lost 4 bases, and 13 bases lay between the germline ends. Germline CDR1 reads ENHRY; CDR2 reads SYGVKD. The CDR3 DNA reads as TGTGCCATCAAGGAGGGGGGCGGCACTGAAGCTTTCTTT. Translated: CAIKEGGGTEAFF.

The chain couples TRBV11-2 to TRBJ2-1; 9 nucleotides agree with TRBD2. Trimming cost V 0 bases and J 4 bases; bases outside gene matches: 4. The CDR3 has 16 residues. Germline lookup yields CDR1 SGHAT and CDR2 FQNNGV. The CDR3 nucleotides read TGTGCCAGCAGCTTAGATCCTCTAGCGGGGTACAATGAGCAGTTCTTC. This gives the protein CASSLDPLAGYNEQFF.

V and J are TRBV19 and TRBJ2-2; 9 positions match TRBD1. The CDR3 has 18 amino acids. Trimming cost V 3 bases and J 1 base; bases outside gene matches: 9. The germline gives CDR1 LNHDA, CDR2 SQIVND (reference sequence). The CDR3 protein is CASSIPATGGKNTGELFF. In DNA, the CDR3 is TGTGCCAGTAGTATCCCGGCCACAGGGGGCAAGAACACCGGGGAGCTGTTTTTT.

DNA of the CDR3: TGTGCCAGCAGCTTAGAGGAAGGGGGCGCAAGGACCGGGGAGCTGTTTTTT. Its protein product is CASSLEEGGARTGELFF. The rearrangement uses TRBV7-9 and TRBJ2-2; 7 bases are shared with TRBD1. The ends lost 1 base at V and 5 bases at J; junction bases unmatched: 10. The CDR3 is made up of 17 amino acids. Germline assignment: CDR1 SEHNR and CDR2 FQNEAQ (reference sequence).

The chain combines TRBV9 with TRBJ1-1, with D maybe TRBD1 (6 bases). CDR1 is SGDLS, CDR2 YYNGEE, per germline. Trimming pared 0 bases from V and 8 bases from J, leaving 17 bases between. This CDR3 is 15 amino acids long. The CDR3 here is CASSVVRPSGAEAFF. Here the CDR3 DNA reads TGTGCCAGCAGCGTAGTAAGGCCCTCAGGGGCCGAAGCTTTCTTT.

This clone showed up just once. V and J are TRBV27 and TRBJ2-1; 8 bases are shared with TRBD2. Losses at the gene ends were 5 bases for V and 4 bases for J; bases not matched to a gene: 7. CDR1 is MNHEY and CDR2 is SMNVEV in the germline V gene (reference sequence). The CDR3 consists of 15 residues. This CDR3 is CASSLLGGRYNEQFF. CDR3 DNA sequence: TGTGCCAGCAGTCTCCTGGGCGGGAGGTACAATGAGCAGTTCTTC.

The chain links TRBV19 to TRBJ1-1; D is unresolved. The V end was cut by 2 bases, the J end by 0 bases, with 13 bases between. The CDR3 loop spans 16 amino acids. Germline CDR1 LNHDA, CDR2 SQIVND (reference sequence). The CDR3 nucleotides read TGTGCCAGTAGTATATTTCCTTCTAGGGTGAACACTGAAGCTTTCTTT. Its protein is CASSIFPSRVNTEAFF.

This chain joins TRBV30 and TRBJ2-1; D gene uncertain. CDR1 GTSNPN and CDR2 SVGIG come from the germline V gene (reference sequence). V shed 3 bases and J shed 5 bases, with 8 bases lying between them. The length of the CDR3 is 12 residues. This chain's CDR3 is CAWSAGHNEQFF. DNA of the CDR3: TGTGCCTGGAGCGCTGGCCACAATGAGCAGTTCTTC.

The rearrangement uses TRBV9 and TRBJ2-1; D possibly corresponds to TRBD2 (6 bases). Germline assignment: CDR1 SGDLS and CDR2 YYNGEE. This CDR3 is 17 amino acids long. Trimming removed 4 bases at V and 9 bases at J, with 26 bases between. CDR3 in amino acids: CASSPSGGPDNWGEQFF. CDR3 bases: TGTGCCAGCAGCCCCTCCGGGGGTCCGGACAATTGGGGTGAGCAGTTCTTC.

The chain joins TRBV19 to TRBJ2-5; no reliable D call. The J call may not be correct, given that the DNA end is closer to TRBJ2-7. This CDR3 contains 13 residues. Per the germline V gene, CDR1 is LNHDA and CDR2 is SQIVND (reference sequence). CDR3 bases: TGTGCCAGTAGCCCGGGTTGGGGCTACGAGCAGTACTTC. It translates to CASSPGWGYEQYF.

CDR3 sequence reads: CASSPGLGGGVYNEQFF. The CDR3 DNA is TGTGCCAGCAGCCCGGGGCTGGGAGGAGGAGTGTACAATGAGCAGTTCTTC. The V and J genes are TRBV9 and TRBJ2-1; a weak D match, TRBD2 (6 bases). V was clipped by 4 bases and J by 4 bases, with 21 bases between them. CDR1 and CDR2 from the germline V gene are SGDLS and YYNGEE. This CDR3 is 17 amino acids long.

The V and J genes are TRBV28 and TRBJ2-7; no definite D call. The CDR3 runs to 16 residues. Trimming cost V 6 bases and J 2 bases, with 20 bases left between them. CDR1 and CDR2 (germline): MDHEN, SYDVKM. CDR3 in DNA: TGTGCCAGCAGCCCAACCGACGGAACCGCGACCTACGAGCAGTACTTC. Translating it yields CASSPTDGTATYEQYF.

The rearrangement joins TRBV7-9 to TRBJ2-1; 14 bases agree with TRBD2. The V and J ends lost 5 bases and 4 bases, in that order; junction bases with no gene match: 7. Germline V gives CDR1 SEHNR, CDR2 FQNEAQ (reference sequence). This CDR3 is built from 17 residues. The CDR3 sequence: CASSLGLAGGPYNEQFF. DNA for the CDR3: TGTGCCAGCAGCCTCGGACTAGCGGGAGGACCATACAATGAGCAGTTCTTC.

The chain has TRBV7-2 and TRBJ2-7, with TRBD2 identical over 9 bases. The CDR3 has 18 residues. Germline V lookup: CDR1 SGHTA, CDR2 FQGNSA. V gave up 2 bases and J gave up 1 base; unmatched junction bases: 12. DNA for the CDR3: TGTGCCAGCAGCTTAAGGGGAGTCGGGCTAGCGGGATCCTACGAGCAGTACTTC. Protein product: CASSLRGVGLAGSYEQYF.

The rearrangement links TRBV7-9 to TRBJ2-5, with 9 bases matching TRBD1. Gene TRBJ2-7 matches the end of the DNA better, so the J call may be wrong. This CDR3 contains 16 residues. Germline CDR1 SEHNR, CDR2 FQNEAQ (reference sequence). CDR3 sequence: CASSLSQGASSYEQYF. The CDR3, as DNA: TGTGCCAGCAGCTTATCACAGGGGGCGAGCTCCTACGAGCAGTACTTC.